This T cell receptor beta chain is from a study of blood T cell repertoires in COVID-19. Study overall: Acute and convalescent COVID-19 samples came from the United States, Italy and Spain. T cells, B-cell-depleted T cells, or PBMCs supplied cDNA or gDNA.

Authors' processing steps: For nucleated cells, counts were estimated from reference gene primer amplification. The assay was immunoSEQ multiplex PCR, and TCRdb's table has in-frame clones only and misses some. The DNA gave D and trimming, while V, J and clone size come from that table. This table holds about 200,000 clones, about 84% found once. CDR3 length: 13 residues. Per the germline V gene, CDR1 is LNHDA and CDR2 is SQIVND (reference sequence). The V and J ends lost 3 bases and 3 bases respectively, with 9 bases between them. The rearrangement joins TRBV19 to TRBJ2-7; D not certain. The sequence was collected from a woman older than 75 with acute or convalescent COVID-19. Sequenced material: peripheral blood. Here the CDR3 DNA reads TGTGCCAGTAGTATCAACGGCGGCTACGAGCAGTACTTC. The encoded protein is CASSINGGYEQYF.